These T cell receptor beta chains were read from a single sample in a study of radiotherapy plus CTLA-4 blockade in lung cancer. Clones were read by immunoSEQ multiplex PCR, and TCRdb kept only the in-frame ones, dropping some. This repertoire shows under 110,000 clones, approximately 81% found once; its top ten account for 2% to 2.5%. The sample in question was peripheral blood, obtained from a patient treated with radiotherapy plus ipilimumab. Source of these receptors: a human donor with non-small cell lung cancer that progressed on radiotherapy plus ipilimumab. Some clones in this sample may be carry-over from other donors' samples. Both conserved end residues are part of each CDR3. The D gene is left open where the match is weak. Clone size is given for some rows only: seen once, a few or many times, or a class if the clone is expanded.

J gene	D gene	clone size	V gene	CDR3 protein	CDR3 DNA
TRBJ1-5	.	once	TRBV5-1	CASSLVGGSQPQHF	TGCGCCAGCAGCTTGGTGGGGGGCAGTCAGCCCCAGCATTTT
TRBJ1-2	.	.	TRBV4-3	CASSQDRVHGYTF	TGCGCCAGCAGCCAAGACAGGGTCCATGGCTACACCTTC
TRBJ2-7	.	.	TRBV5-1	CASSLGSGGGSEQYF	TGCGCCAGCAGCTTGGGCTCAGGGGGAGGTAGCGAGCAGTACTTC
TRBJ1-5	.	.	TRBV7-2	CASSPRVDRLTTQPQHF	TGTGCCAGCAGCCCCCGAGTGGACAGACTAACGACTCAGCCCCAGCATTTT
TRBJ1-1	TRBD1	.	TRBV7-9	CASRVTGEGTEAFF	TGTGCCAGCAGAGTTACAGGGGAGGGCACTGAAGCTTTCTTT
TRBJ2-7	.	.	TRBV27	CASSPGGGPLYEQYF	TGTGCCAGCAGCCCCGGAGGGGGTCCACTCTACGAGCAGTACTTC
TRBJ1-1	TRBD1	.	TRBV4-3	CAGSHSGTGDEAFF	TGCGCCGGCAGCCACTCCGGGACAGGGGATGAAGCTTTCTTT
TRBJ2-3	.	.	TRBV29-1	CSVGGWGTDTQYF	TGCAGCGTTGGTGGGTGGGGAACAGATACGCAGTATTTT
TRBJ2-7	.	.	TRBV29-1	CSVTRGILTYEQYF	TGCAGCGTAACACGGGGGATACTTACCTACGAGCAGTACTTC
TRBJ1-2	TRBD1	.	TRBV6-1	CASTRDRYGYTF	TGTGCCAGCACCCGGGACAGATATGGCTACACCTTC
TRBJ1-1	.	.	TRBV7-2	CASSLVFGIQEAFF	TGTGCCAGCAGCTTAGTCTTCGGGATTCAAGAAGCTTTCTTT
TRBJ2-5	.	.	TRBV9	CASSDGGRQETQYF	TGTGCCAGCAGCGATGGGGGGCGTCAAGAGACCCAGTACTTC
TRBJ2-5	TRBD1	.	TRBV5-1	CASSYGTGGGETQYF	TGCGCCAGCAGCTATGGGACAGGCGGTGGGGAGACCCAGTACTTC
TRBJ2-7	.	.	TRBV6-5	CASSYSIRGAESEQYF	TGTGCCAGCAGTTACTCTATCCGGGGGGCCGAGTCCGAGCAGTACTTC
TRBJ2-5	.	.	TRBV7-3	CASSQGQAETQYF	TGTGCCAGCAGCCAGGGGCAGGCCGAGACCCAGTACTTC
TRBJ2-2	TRBD1	.	TRBV7-9	CASSPQTGGFTGELFF	TGTGCCAGCAGCCCGCAGACAGGGGGCTTCACCGGGGAGCTGTTTTTT
TRBJ1-1	TRBD1	.	TRBV7-9	CASSSGTSGTGGYTEAFF	TGTGCCAGCAGCTCCGGAACTTCCGGGACAGGGGGCTACACTGAAGCTTTCTTT
TRBJ2-1	TRBD1	.	TRBV18	CASSQGPGTGVNEQFF	TGTGCCAGCTCACAAGGCCCCGGGACAGGGGTGAATGAGCAGTTCTTC
TRBJ1-2	.	.	TRBV4-3	CASSQFGTHDGYTF	TGCGCCAGCAGCCAATTTGGGACGCACGATGGCTACACCTTC
TRBJ1-1	.	.	TRBV9	CASSAGYYRDTEAFF	TGTGCCAGCAGCGCAGGGTATTATCGTGACACTGAAGCTTTCTTT
TRBJ1-6	.	.	TRBV5-4	CASSLLTPVSPLHF	TGTGCCAGCAGCTTGTTAACCCCGGTCTCACCCCTCCACTTT
TRBJ2-1	TRBD2	.	TRBV5-1	CASSFPGLAGDEQFF	TGCGCCAGCAGCTTCCCGGGACTAGCGGGGGATGAGCAGTTCTTC
TRBJ2-1	.	.	TRBV5-4	CASSSYSPNEQFF	TGTGCCAGCAGCTCCTACTCACCTAATGAGCAGTTCTTC
TRBJ1-1	.	.	TRBV15	CATSREGSGEAFF	TGTGCCACCAGCAGAGAAGGGTCAGGCGAAGCTTTCTTT
TRBJ1-5	.	.	TRBV30	CAWSATTVDQPQHF	TGTGCCTGGAGCGCCACGACTGTCGATCAGCCCCAGCATTTT
TRBJ2-7	.	.	TRBV7-8	CASSLVADNTYEQYF	TGTGCCAGCAGCTTAGTCGCGGACAATACCTACGAGCAGTACTTC
TRBJ2-2	.	few	TRBV19	CASKWARANTGELFF	TGTGCCAGTAAGTGGGCCAGGGCGAACACCGGGGAGCTGTTTTTT
TRBJ1-3	.	.	TRBV9	CASSVVPGAVGNTIYF	TGTGCCAGCAGCGTAGTCCCGGGGGCGGTTGGAAACACCATATATTTT
TRBJ2-1	TRBD2	.	TRBV5-5	CASSLGSGEWQFF	TGTGCCAGCAGCTTGGGTAGCGGGGAGTGGCAGTTCTTC
TRBJ1-2	.	.	TRBV6-1	CASSLQGSGYGYTF	TGTGCCAGCAGTTTACAGGGATCAGGCTATGGCTACACCTTC
TRBJ1-6	TRBD1	.	TRBV7-3	CASSLLGQTNSPLHF	TGTGCCAGCAGCTTACTGGGACAGACTAATTCACCCCTCCACTTT
TRBJ1-1	TRBD1	once	TRBV19	CASSFLDRVGTEAFF	TGTGCCAGTAGTTTCTTGGACAGGGTGGGCACTGAAGCTTTCTTT
TRBJ2-1	TRBD1	.	TRBV5-6	CASSLFRDRYNEQFF	TGTGCCAGCAGCTTATTTAGGGACAGATACAATGAGCAGTTCTTC
TRBJ2-5	TRBD1	.	TRBV5-4	CASSESPGTGGKTQYF	TGTGCCAGCAGCGAATCACCCGGGACAGGGGGGAAGACCCAGTACTTC
TRBJ1-5	.	.	TRBV28	CASSLRALRGWDQPQHF	TGTGCCAGCAGTTTACGAGCCCTAAGGGGGTGGGATCAGCCCCAGCATTTT
TRBJ2-7	TRBD1	.	TRBV29-1	CSVSNPTGSYGEQYF	TGCAGCGTCTCCAACCCGACAGGGTCGTACGGCGAGCAGTACTTC
TRBJ1-2	TRBD1	.	TRBV7-9	CASSSPRDRGIYGYTF	TGTGCCAGCAGCTCTCCCCGGGACAGGGGGATCTATGGCTACACCTTC
TRBJ1-5	.	.	TRBV30	CAWRVPGTGPQHF	TGTGCCTGGAGGGTCCCGGGGACGGGGCCCCAGCATTTT
TRBJ2-3	.	.	TRBV5-1	CASSLGLGDNTDTQYF	TGCGCCAGCAGCTTGGGGTTAGGGGATAACACAGATACGCAGTATTTT
TRBJ2-3	.	few	TRBV11-2	CASSGSFTDTQYF	TGTGCCAGCAGCGGAAGTTTCACAGATACGCAGTATTTT
TRBJ2-5	TRBD2	.	TRBV4-1	CASSPTPTSISAETQYF	TGCGCCAGCAGCCCCACCCCGACTAGCATTTCGGCAGAGACCCAGTACTTC
TRBJ1-2	.	.	TRBV5-1	CASSLAQGYYGYTF	TGCGCCAGCAGCTTGGCCCAGGGGTACTATGGCTACACCTTC
TRBJ2-7	.	.	TRBV4-3	CASSQEGTDSYEQYF	TGCGCCAGCAGCCAAGAAGGGACGGATTCCTACGAGCAGTACTTC
TRBJ1-1	.	.	TRBV11-2	CASSYPDTRGPEAFF	TGTGCCAGCAGCTACCCCGACACCCGGGGCCCTGAAGCTTTCTTT
TRBJ1-4	.	.	TRBV5-6	CASSPVSYRPNEKLFF	TGTGCCAGCAGCCCGGTTTCGTACAGGCCTAATGAAAAACTGTTTTTT